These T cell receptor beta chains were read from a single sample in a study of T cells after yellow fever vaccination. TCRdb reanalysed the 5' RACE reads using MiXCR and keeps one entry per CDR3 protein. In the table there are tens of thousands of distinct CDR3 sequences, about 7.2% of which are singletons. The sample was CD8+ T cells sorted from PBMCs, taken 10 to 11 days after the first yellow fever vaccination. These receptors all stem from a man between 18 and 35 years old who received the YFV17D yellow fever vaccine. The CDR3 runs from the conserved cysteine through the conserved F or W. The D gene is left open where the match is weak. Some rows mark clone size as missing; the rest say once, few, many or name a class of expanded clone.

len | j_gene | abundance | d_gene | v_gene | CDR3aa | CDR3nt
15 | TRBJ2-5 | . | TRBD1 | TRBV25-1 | CASSARQGGEETQYF | TGTGCCAGCAGTGCCAGACAGGGGGGTGAGGAGACCCAGTACTTC
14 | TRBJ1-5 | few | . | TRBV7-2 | CASSLANSNQPQHF | TGTGCCAGCAGCTTAGCAAATAGCAATCAGCCCCAGCATTTT
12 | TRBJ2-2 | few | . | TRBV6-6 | CLGAANTGELFF | TGTCTGGGCGCGGCGAACACCGGGGAGCTGTTTTTT
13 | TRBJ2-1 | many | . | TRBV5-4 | CASSSRPENEQFF | TGTGCCAGCAGCTCCAGGCCCGAAAATGAGCAGTTCTTC
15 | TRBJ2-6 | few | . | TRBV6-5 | CASSYGTSGANVLTF | TGTGCCAGCAGTTACGGGACCTCTGGGGCCAACGTCCTGACTTTC
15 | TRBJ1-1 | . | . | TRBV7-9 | CASSLGGGTATEAFF | TGTGCCAGCAGCCTGGGGGGGGGCACCGCCACTGAAGCTTTCTTT
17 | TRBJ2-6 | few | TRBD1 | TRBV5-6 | CASSFWDRRSGANVLTF | TGTGCCAGCAGCTTTTGGGACAGGAGGTCTGGGGCCAACGTCCTGACTTTC
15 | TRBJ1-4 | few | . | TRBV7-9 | CASSSTTATNEKLFF | TGTGCCAGCAGCTCCACGACAGCCACTAATGAAAAACTGTTTTTT
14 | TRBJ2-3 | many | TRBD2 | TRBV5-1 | CASRLAGGSDTQYF | TGCGCCAGCCGACTAGCGGGGGGAAGCGATACGCAGTATTTT
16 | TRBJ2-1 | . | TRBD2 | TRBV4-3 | CASSPELAGENNEQFF | TGCGCCAGCAGCCCAGAACTAGCGGGAGAGAACAATGAGCAGTTCTTC
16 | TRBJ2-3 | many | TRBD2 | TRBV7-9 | CASSSGLGKSTDTQYF | TGTGCCAGCAGCTCGGGACTAGGGAAAAGCACAGATACGCAGTATTTT
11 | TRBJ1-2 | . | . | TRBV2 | CASPSGVGYTF | TGTGCCAGCCCCTCCGGGGTGGGCTACACCTTC
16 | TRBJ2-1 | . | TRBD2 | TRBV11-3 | CASSKGLAGGIIEQFF | TGTGCCAGCAGCAAGGGGCTAGCGGGGGGCATCATTGAGCAGTTCTTC
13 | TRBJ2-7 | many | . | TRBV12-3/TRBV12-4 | CASSFSDSYEQYF | TGTGCCAGCAGTTTTTCGGACTCCTACGAGCAGTACTTC
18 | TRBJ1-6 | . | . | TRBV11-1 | CASSIDLDGSPYNSPLHF | TGTGCCAGCAGCATCGACCTTGACGGAAGCCCCTATAATTCACCCCTCCACTTT
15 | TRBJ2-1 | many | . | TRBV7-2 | CASTKGGGTYNEQFF | TGTGCCAGCACCAAGGGGGGGGGTACCTACAATGAGCAGTTCTTC
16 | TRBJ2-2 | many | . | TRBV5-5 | CASRAGPNLRAGELFF | TGTGCCAGCAGAGCCGGACCCAATCTACGGGCCGGGGAGCTGTTTTTT
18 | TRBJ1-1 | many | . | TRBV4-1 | CASSLGGVLVGLATEAFF | TGCGCCAGCAGCCTAGGTGGAGTTTTGGTGGGTTTGGCCACTGAAGCTTTCTTT
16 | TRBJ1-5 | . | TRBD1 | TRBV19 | CASSIDPYRGIQPQHF | TGTGCCAGTAGTATAGATCCGTACAGGGGGATTCAGCCCCAGCATTTT
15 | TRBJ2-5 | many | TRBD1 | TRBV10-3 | CAISLQGSAQETQYF | TGTGCCATCAGTTTACAGGGGAGTGCACAAGAGACCCAGTACTTC
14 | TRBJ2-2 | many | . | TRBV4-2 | CATEDHRESGELFF | TGTGCCACCGAAGATCACAGGGAATCCGGGGAGCTGTTTTTT
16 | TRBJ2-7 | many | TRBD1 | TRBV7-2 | CASSFGIGDRTYEQYF | TGTGCCAGCAGCTTTGGGATCGGGGACAGAACATACGAGCAGTACTTC
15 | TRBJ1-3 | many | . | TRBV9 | CASSEGVGTGNTIYF | TGTGCCAGCAGTGAAGGGGTTGGAACTGGAAACACCATATATTTT
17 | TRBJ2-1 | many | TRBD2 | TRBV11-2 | CASSSPDLAGFYNEQFF | TGTGCCAGCAGCTCTCCGGACTTAGCGGGGTTTTACAATGAGCAGTTCTTC
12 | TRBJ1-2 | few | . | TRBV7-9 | CASSARGRSYTF | TGTGCCAGCAGCGCCAGGGGTCGAAGCTACACCTTC
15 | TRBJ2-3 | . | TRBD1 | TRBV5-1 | CASSPDREVPDTQYF | TGCGCCAGCAGCCCTGACAGGGAAGTACCAGATACGCAGTATTTT
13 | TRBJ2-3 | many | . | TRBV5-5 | CASSPPNTDTQYF | TGTGCCAGCAGTCCTCCTAACACAGATACGCAGTATTTT
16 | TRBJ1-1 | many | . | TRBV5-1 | CASSISTDRSGTEAFF | TGCGCCAGCAGCATCTCAACTGACCGCTCCGGCACTGAAGCTTTCTTT
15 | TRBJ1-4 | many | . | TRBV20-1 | CSASPLPATNEKLFF | TGCAGTGCTAGTCCCTTGCCTGCAACTAATGAAAAACTGTTTTTT
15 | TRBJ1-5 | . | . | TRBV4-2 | CASSQGARGRQPQHF | TGTGCCAGCAGCCAAGGCGCCCGGGGCCGTCAGCCCCAGCATTTT
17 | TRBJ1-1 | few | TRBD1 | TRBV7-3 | CASSLTPAGGLDTEAFF | TGTGCCAGCAGCTTAACCCCCGCAGGGGGCTTAGACACTGAAGCTTTCTTT
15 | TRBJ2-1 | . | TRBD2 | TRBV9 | CASSAGLELYNEQFF | TGTGCCAGCAGCGCCGGACTAGAGCTGTACAATGAGCAGTTCTTC
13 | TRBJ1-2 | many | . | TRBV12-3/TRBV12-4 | CASVTGFLGGYTF | TGTGCCAGCGTAACGGGATTCTTGGGTGGCTACACCTTC
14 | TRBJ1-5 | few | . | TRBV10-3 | CAIRGTGDNQPQHF | TGTGCCATCAGGGGAACTGGGGACAATCAGCCCCAGCATTTT
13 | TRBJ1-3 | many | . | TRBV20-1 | CSARISNGNTIYF | TGCAGTGCTAGGATCAGTAATGGAAACACCATATATTTT
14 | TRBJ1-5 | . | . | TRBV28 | CASSLGIGNQPQHF | TGTGCCAGCAGTTTAGGTATAGGGAATCAGCCCCAGCATTTT
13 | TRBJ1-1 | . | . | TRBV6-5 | CASSYRDQTEAFF | TGTGCCAGCAGTTATCGGGACCAGACTGAAGCTTTCTTT
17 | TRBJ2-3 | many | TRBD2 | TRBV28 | CASSFSPSGGYTDTQYF | TGTGCCAGCAGTTTTTCCCCTAGCGGGGGTTACACAGATACGCAGTATTTT
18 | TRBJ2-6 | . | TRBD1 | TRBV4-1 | CASSHLDRGYPGANVLTF | TGCGCCAGCAGCCACTTGGACAGGGGGTACCCTGGGGCCAACGTCCTGACTTTC
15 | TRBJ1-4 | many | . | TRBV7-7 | CASSPSGATNEKLFF | TGTGCCAGCAGCCCGTCAGGGGCAACTAATGAAAAACTGTTTTTT
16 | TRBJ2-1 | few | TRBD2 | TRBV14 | CASSQGLDSGINEQFF | TGTGCCAGCAGCCAAGGACTAGACAGCGGGATCAATGAGCAGTTCTTC
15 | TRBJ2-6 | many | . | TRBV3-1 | CASSNREPGANVLTF | TGTGCCAGCAGCAACAGGGAACCTGGGGCCAACGTCCTGACTTTC
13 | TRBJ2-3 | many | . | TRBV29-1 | CSVSGPYTDTQYF | TGCAGCGTTAGCGGGCCCTACACAGATACGCAGTATTTT
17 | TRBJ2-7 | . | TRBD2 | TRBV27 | CASSLSGGEAWLDEQYF | TGTGCCAGCAGTTTATCGGGGGGGGAAGCTTGGTTAGACGAGCAGTACTTC
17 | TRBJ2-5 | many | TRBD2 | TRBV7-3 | CASSLRGLGDSPETQYF | TGTGCCAGCAGCTTAAGGGGACTAGGAGATAGTCCGGAGACCCAGTACTTC
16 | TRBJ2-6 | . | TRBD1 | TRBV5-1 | CASSSGTGSGANVLTF | TGCGCCAGCAGCTCCGGGACAGGCTCTGGGGCCAACGTCCTGACTTTC
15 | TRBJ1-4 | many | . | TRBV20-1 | CSARDGGATNEKLFF | TGCAGTGCTAGAGATGGGGGGGCAACTAATGAAAAACTGTTTTTT
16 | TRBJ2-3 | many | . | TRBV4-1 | CASSQEETGNTDTQYF | TGCGCCAGCAGCCAAGAGGAGACAGGTAACACAGATACGCAGTATTTT
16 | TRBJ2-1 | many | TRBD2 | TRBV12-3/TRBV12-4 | CASSSPGLGGGYEQFF | TGTGCCAGCAGTTCCCCAGGTCTTGGCGGGGGTTATGAGCAGTTCTTC
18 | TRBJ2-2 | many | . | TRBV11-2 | CASSLIGPGLENTGELFF | TGTGCCAGCAGCTTGATAGGTCCCGGACTGGAGAACACCGGGGAGCTGTTTTTT
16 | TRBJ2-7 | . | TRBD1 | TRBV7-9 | CASSLKTGTGAYEQYF | TGTGCCAGCAGCTTAAAGACCGGGACAGGGGCCTACGAGCAGTACTTC
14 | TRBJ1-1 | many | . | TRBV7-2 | CASSPSGWDTEAFF | TGTGCCAGCAGCCCGTCAGGGTGGGACACTGAAGCTTTCTTT